These 2 T cell receptor beta chains were sequenced from one sample in a study of blood T cell repertoires in COVID-19. This table comes from immunoSEQ multiplex PCR, and its TCRdb copy is limited to in-frame clones, with some not included. The sample yields under 20,000 clones, about nine tenths seen once. The sequencing input was peripheral blood. These receptors all stem from a human donor with active COVID-19. The donor label of this sample is uncertain.

V usage is TRBV6-5 and J usage is TRBJ2-2; D gene ambiguous. CDR1 is MNHEY and CDR2 is SVGAGI in the germline V gene. CDR3 size: 14 residues. V lost 5 bases to trimming and J lost 5 bases, with 12 bases between them. The CDR3 sequence: CASSRNLETGELFF. CDR3 sequence (DNA): TGTGCCAGCAGTCGAAATCTAGAAACCGGGGAGCTGTTTTTT.

The chain recombines TRBV27 with TRBJ1-3; D is uncertain. The CDR3 extends over 15 amino acids. The V end lost 2 bases, the J end lost 0 bases, and 8 bases lay between the germline ends. The V gene's germline CDR1 is MNHEY and CDR2 SMNVEV (reference sequence). The CDR3 nucleotides read TGTGCCAGCAGTTTAACCGGGGACTCTGGAAACACCATATATTTT. Its protein product is CASSLTGDSGNTIYF.